The 9 T cell receptor beta chains reported below all come from one sample, sequenced in a study of blood T cell repertoires in COVID-19. Generated by immunoSEQ multiplex PCR, the TCRdb table keeps only in-frame clones and is missing some. The sample holds 250,000 to 350,000 clones, about 83% seen once. Sequenced input: peripheral blood. Every receptor here comes from a woman in her forties or fifties with acute or convalescent COVID-19.

V usage is TRBV6-5 and J usage is TRBJ2-5; a possible D gene is TRBD2 (6 bases). Germline loops: CDR1 MNHEY, CDR2 SVGAGI. The V and J ends lost 8 bases and 2 bases respectively, with 15 bases between them. The CDR3 length is 14 residues. The CDR3 DNA sequence: TGTGCCAGCCAGGCCGGCGGGACGCAAGAGACCCAGTACTTC. It translates to CASQAGGTQETQYF.

The chain employs TRBV6-5 and TRBJ1-5; 8 bases are a match to TRBD1. This CDR3 comprises 15 residues. Germline V gene data show CDR1 as MNHEY and CDR2 as SVGAGI. V lost 2 bases to trimming and J lost 4 bases; unmatched junction nucleotides: 4. The CDR3 protein is CASSYAGQANQPQHF. The CDR3 DNA sequence: TGTGCCAGCAGTTACGCGGGACAGGCTAATCAGCCCCAGCATTTT.

The chain employs TRBV11-3 and TRBJ2-1; a possible D gene is TRBD2 (5 bases). From germline, CDR1 is SGHNT and CDR2 YENEEA. The CDR3 runs 13 residues. Trimming removed 4 bases from V and 7 bases from J, with 11 bases in between. DNA for the CDR3: TGTGCCAGCAGCTCCTACGGCGGGAATGAGCAGTTCTTC. Protein sequence: CASSSYGGNEQFF.

A note on this clone: The sample carries other DNA sequences with the same CDR3. This chain connects TRBV5-4 to TRBJ1-1; TRBD1 aligns across 11 bases. V trimming: 2 bases; J trimming: 5 bases; junction bases outside the gene matches: 5. CDR3 length: 15 residues. From germline, CDR1 is SGHNT and CDR2 YYREEE (reference sequence). CDR3 sequence: CASSFADRGRTEAFF. CDR3 coding DNA: TGTGCCAGCAGCTTCGCGGACAGGGGGCGTACTGAAGCTTTCTTT.

The chain carries TRBV28 and TRBJ2-2; D is possibly TRBD1 (6 bases). The germline V gene encodes CDR1 MDHEN and CDR2 SYDVKM. This CDR3 region has 14 residues. Trimming shortened V by 3 bases and J by 7 bases, and 12 bases separated the two germline ends. This chain's CDR3 is CASSFPRGNGELFF. Written as DNA, the CDR3 is TGTGCCAGCAGTTTTCCCAGGGGAAACGGGGAGCTGTTTTTT.

The chain uses TRBV7-2 and TRBJ2-1, with D unresolved. The CDR3 runs to 12 residues. V dropped 2 bases and J dropped 10 bases, with 9 bases sitting between them. The germline V gene has CDR1 SGHTA and CDR2 FQGNSA. The CDR3 sequence: CASSLNSREQFF. The CDR3 coding sequence is TGTGCCAGCAGCTTAAACTCCCGGGAGCAGTTCTTC.

This sequence joins TRBV6-5 and TRBJ2-7; D might be TRBD2 (6 bases). CDR3 length: 14 amino acids. Germline loops: CDR1 MNHEY, CDR2 SVGAGI. Trimming shortened V by 5 bases and J by 3 bases, and 14 bases separated the two germline ends. The CDR3 here is CASSLQDSGYEQYF. CDR3 nucleotides: TGTGCCAGCAGTCTCCAGGATAGCGGCTACGAGCAGTACTTC.

The chain has TRBV19 and TRBJ1-5, with 8 bases fitting TRBD1. Looked up from germline, CDR1 is LNHDA and CDR2 is SQIVND (reference sequence). The length of the CDR3 is 16 residues. After removal of 0 bases from V and 6 bases from J, the junction contained 7 bases not matched to a gene. CDR3: CASSIDPPGGGQPQHF. In DNA form, the CDR3 reads TGTGCCAGTAGTATAGATCCCCCAGGGGGCGGTCAGCCCCAGCATTTT.

The gene calls are TRBV30 and TRBJ1-6; TRBD1 matches at 7 bases. The trim removed 3 bases at V and 0 bases at J, leaving 5 bases unmatched. This CDR3 contains 16 residues. Germline CDR1 GTSNPN, CDR2 SVGIG (reference sequence). The CDR3 region is CAWRLQGSSYNSPLHF. Written as DNA, the CDR3 is TGTGCCTGGAGACTACAGGGGAGCTCCTATAATTCACCCCTCCACTTT.